Reported below is one TCR beta chain. The data were obtained in a study of OX40 agonist ivuxolimab in advanced cancers. Measured with immunoSEQ multiplex PCR; TCRdb has only the in-frame clones, and not every one. Among more than 10,000 clones, 70% to 75% were seen once, and the ten largest hold 28%. There are 16 residues in the CDR3. V trimming: 7 bases; J trimming: 7 bases; junction bases outside the gene matches: 13. Per germline, CDR1 SNHLY and CDR2 FYNNEI. The sequencing used CD4+ or CD8+ T cells sorted from blood, collected in a trial of the OX40 agonist ivuxolimab. This chain joins TRBV2 and TRBJ2-1; 10 nucleotides align to TRBD2. The clonotype comes from an adult with an advanced solid tumor such as melanoma, head and neck, liver or kidney cancer. The DNA for the CDR3 is TGTGCCAGCATCCCAGGGCTAGCGGGAGATTGGAATGAGCAGTTCTTC. Its protein is CASIPGLAGDWNEQFF. Looking up the rest from reference TRBV2 and TRBJ2-1 gives the full variable domain: EPEVTQTPSHQVTQMGQEVILRCVPISNHLYFYWYRQILGQKVEFLVSFYNNEISEKSEIFDDQFSVERPDGSNFTLKIRSTKLEDSAMYFCASIPGLAGDWNEQFFGPGTRLTVL.